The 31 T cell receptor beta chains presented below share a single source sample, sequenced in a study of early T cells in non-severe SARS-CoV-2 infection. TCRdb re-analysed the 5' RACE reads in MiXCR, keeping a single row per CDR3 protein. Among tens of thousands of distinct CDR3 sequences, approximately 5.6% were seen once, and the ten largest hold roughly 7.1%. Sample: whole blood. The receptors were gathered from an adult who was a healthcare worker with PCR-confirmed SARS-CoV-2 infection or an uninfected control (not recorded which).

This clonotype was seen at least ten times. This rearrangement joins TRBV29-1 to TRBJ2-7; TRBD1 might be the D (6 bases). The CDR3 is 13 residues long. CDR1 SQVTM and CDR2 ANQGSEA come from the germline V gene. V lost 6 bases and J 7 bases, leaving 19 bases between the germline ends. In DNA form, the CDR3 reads TGCAGCGTCCGGACAGTATCGCATGGGGAGCAGTACTTC. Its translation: CSVRTVSHGEQYF.

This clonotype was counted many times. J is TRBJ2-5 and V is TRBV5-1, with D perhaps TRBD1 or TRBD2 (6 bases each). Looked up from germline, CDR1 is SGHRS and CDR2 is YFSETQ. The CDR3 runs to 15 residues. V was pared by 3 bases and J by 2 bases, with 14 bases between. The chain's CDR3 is CASSWRDIEQETQYF. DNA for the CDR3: TGCGCCAGCAGCTGGAGGGACATCGAGCAAGAGACCCAGTACTTC.

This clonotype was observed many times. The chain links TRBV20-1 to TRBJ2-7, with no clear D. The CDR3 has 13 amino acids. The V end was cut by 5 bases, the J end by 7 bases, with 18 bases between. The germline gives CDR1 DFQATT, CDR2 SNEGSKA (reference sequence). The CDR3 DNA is TGCAGTGCTCTCCCTATTCTCAAGGGTGAGCAGTACTTC. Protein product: CSALPILKGEQYF.

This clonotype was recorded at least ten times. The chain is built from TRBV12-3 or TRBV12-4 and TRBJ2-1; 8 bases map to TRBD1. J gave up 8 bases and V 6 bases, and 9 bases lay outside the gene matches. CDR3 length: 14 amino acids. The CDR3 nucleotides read TGTGCCAGCAGGGATATGGACAGGGTGCATGAGCAGTTCTTC. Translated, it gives CASRDMDRVHEQFF.

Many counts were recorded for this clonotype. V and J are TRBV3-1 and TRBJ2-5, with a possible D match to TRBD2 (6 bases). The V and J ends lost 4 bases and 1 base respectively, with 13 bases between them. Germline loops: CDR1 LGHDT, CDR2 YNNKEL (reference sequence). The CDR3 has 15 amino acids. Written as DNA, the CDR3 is TGTGCCAGCAGCCTTTACGGGAGAGGCCAAGAGACCCAGTACTTC. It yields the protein CASSLYGRGQETQYF.

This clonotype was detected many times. The CDR3 loop is CASRRQGDTEAFF. The CDR3 coding sequence is TGTGCCAGCAGGAGACAGGGCGACACTGAAGCTTTCTTT. V and J are TRBV6-2 or TRBV6-3 and TRBJ1-1; 7 bases are a match to TRBD1. Per germline, CDR1 MNHEY and CDR2 SVGEGT. V dropped 6 bases and J dropped 3; count of bases not matched to a gene: 4. CDR3 length equals 13 residues.

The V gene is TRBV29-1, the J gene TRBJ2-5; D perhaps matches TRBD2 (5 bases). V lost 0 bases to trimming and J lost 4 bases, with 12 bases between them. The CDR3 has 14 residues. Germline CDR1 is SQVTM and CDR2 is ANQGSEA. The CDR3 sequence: CSVEDLAGGETQYF. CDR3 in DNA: TGCAGCGTTGAAGATCTCGCGGGCGGAGAGACCCAGTACTTC.

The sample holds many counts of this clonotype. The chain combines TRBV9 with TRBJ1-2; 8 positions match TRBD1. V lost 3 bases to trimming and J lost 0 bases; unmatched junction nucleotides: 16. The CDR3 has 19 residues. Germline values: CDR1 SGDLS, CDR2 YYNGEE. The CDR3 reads CASSGWTGKEGLANYGYTF. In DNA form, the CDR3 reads TGTGCCAGCAGCGGATGGACAGGGAAAGAGGGTCTAGCTAACTATGGCTACACCTTC.

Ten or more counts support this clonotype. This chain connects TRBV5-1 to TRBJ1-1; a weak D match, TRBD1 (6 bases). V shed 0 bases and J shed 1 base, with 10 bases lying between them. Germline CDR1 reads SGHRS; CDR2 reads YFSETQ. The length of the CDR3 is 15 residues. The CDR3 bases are TGCGCCAGCAGCTTGGCGACAGGAGCGAACACTGAAGCTTTCTTT. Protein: CASSLATGANTEAFF.

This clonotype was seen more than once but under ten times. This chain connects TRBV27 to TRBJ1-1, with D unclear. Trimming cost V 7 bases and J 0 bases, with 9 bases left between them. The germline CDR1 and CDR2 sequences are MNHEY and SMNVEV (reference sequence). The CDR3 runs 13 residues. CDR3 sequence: CASMRVMNTEAFF. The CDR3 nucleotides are TGTGCCAGCATGAGGGTGATGAACACTGAAGCTTTCTTT.

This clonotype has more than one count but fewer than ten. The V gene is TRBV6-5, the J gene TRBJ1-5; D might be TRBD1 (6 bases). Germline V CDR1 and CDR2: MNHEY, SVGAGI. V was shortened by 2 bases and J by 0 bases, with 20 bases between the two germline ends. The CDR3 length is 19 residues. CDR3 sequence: CASSYPGQRLGYSNQPQHF. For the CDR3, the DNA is TGTGCCAGCAGTTACCCTGGACAGCGCTTGGGATATAGCAATCAGCCCCAGCATTTT.

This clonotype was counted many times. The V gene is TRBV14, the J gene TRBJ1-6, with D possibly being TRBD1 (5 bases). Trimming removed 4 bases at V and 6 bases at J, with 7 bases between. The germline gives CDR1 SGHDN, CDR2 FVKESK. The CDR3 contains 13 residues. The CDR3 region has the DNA TGTGCCAGCAGCCTTGGGGCTAATTCACCCCTCCACTTT. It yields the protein CASSLGANSPLHF.

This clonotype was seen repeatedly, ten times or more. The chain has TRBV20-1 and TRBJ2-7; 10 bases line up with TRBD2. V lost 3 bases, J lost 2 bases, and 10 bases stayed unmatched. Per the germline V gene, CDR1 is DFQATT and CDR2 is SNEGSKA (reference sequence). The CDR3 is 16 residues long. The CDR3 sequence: CSASVLAGGLTYEQYF. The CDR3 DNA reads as TGCAGTGCTAGCGTTTTAGCGGGAGGCCTAACCTACGAGCAGTACTTC.

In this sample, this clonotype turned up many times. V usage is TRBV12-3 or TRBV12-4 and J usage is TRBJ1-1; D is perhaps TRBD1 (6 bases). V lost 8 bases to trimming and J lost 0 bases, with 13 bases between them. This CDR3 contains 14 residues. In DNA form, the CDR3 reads TGTGCCAGCTCTGGGGACACTATGAACACTGAAGCTTTCTTT. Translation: CASSGDTMNTEAFF.

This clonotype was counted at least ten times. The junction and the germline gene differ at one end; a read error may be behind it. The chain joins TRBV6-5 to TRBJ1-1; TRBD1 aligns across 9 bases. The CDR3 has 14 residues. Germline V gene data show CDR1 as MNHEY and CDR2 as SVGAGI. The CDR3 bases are TGTGCCAGCAGCCCGGGGACAGGGAGCACTGAAGTTTTCTTT. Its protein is CASSPGTGSTEVFF.

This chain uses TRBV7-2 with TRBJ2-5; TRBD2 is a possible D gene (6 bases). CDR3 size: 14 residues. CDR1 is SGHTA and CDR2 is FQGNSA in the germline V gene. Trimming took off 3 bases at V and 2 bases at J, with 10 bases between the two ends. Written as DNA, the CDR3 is TGTGCCAGCAGCTTGCATAGCGGACAAGAGACCCAGTACTTC. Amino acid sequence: CASSLHSGQETQYF.

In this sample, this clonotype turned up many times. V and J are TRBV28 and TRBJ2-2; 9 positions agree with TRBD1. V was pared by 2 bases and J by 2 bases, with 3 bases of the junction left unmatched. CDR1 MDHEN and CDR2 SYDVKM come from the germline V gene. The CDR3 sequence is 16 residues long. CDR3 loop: CASSLLGQGNTGELFF. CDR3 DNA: TGTGCCAGCAGTTTACTGGGACAGGGAAACACCGGGGAGCTGTTTTTT.

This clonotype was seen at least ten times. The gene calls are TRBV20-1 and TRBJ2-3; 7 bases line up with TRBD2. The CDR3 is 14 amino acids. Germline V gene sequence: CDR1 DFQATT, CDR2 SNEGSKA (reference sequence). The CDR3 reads CCVPLAGSTDTQYF. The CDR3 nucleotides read TGCTGCGTGCCGTTAGCGGGTAGCACAGATACGCAGTATTTT.

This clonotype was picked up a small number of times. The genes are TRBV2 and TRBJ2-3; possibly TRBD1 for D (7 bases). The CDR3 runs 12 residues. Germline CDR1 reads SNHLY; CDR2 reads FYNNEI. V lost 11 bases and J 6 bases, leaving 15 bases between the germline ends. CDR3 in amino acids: CAYRRGPDTQYF. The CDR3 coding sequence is TGTGCCTACCGGAGGGGGCCGGATACGCAGTATTTT.

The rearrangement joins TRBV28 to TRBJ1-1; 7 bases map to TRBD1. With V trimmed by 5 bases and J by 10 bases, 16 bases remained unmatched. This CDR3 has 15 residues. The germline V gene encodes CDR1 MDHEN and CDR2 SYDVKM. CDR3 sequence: CASSLSSMGGQSAFF. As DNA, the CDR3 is TGTGCCAGCAGTCTTAGCTCGATGGGGGGACAGTCAGCTTTCTTT.

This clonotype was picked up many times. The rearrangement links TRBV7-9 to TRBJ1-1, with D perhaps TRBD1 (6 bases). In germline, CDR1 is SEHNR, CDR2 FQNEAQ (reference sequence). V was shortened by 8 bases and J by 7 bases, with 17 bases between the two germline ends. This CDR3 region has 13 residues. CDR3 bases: TGTGCCAGCGGACACCTTGGACAGTTTGAAGCTTTCTTT. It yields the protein CASGHLGQFEAFF.

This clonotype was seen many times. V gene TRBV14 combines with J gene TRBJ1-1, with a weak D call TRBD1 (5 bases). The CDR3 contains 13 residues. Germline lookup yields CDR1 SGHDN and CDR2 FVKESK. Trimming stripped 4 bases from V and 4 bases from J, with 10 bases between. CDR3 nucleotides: TGTGCCAGCAGCCGGGGCCGGGGCACTGAAGCTTTCTTT. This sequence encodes CASSRGRGTEAFF.

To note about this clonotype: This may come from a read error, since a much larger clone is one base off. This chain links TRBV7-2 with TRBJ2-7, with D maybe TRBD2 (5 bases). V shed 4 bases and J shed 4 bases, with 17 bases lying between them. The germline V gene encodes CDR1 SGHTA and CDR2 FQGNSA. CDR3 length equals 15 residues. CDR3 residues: CASSSHGGDGYEQYF. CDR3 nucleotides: TGTGCCAGCAGCTCTCACGGAGGAGATGGGTACGAGCAGTACTTC.

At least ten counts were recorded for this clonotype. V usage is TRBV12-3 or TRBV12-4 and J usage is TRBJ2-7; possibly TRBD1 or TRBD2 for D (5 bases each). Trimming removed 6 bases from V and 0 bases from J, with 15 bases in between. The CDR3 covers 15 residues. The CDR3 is CASSRAGGGSYEQYF. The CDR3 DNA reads TGTGCCAGCAGCAGGGCGGGTGGAGGCTCCTACGAGCAGTACTTC.

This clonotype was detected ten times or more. The CDR3 spells CASSPRTSGYNEQFF. The CDR3 nucleotides are TGTGCCAGCAGCCCCCGGACTAGCGGTTACAATGAGCAGTTCTTC. The genes are TRBV7-6 and TRBJ2-1, with 10 bases that match TRBD2. V was clipped by 5 bases and J by 4 bases; unmatched bases: 5. Germline loops: CDR1 SGHVS, CDR2 FNYEAQ. The CDR3 runs 15 residues.

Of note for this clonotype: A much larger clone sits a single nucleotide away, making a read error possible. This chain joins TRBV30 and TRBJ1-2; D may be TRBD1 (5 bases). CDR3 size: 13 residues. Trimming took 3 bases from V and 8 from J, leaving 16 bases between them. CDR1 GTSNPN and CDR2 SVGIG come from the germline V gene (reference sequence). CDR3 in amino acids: CAWSRGTSEGYTF. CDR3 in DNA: TGTGCCTGGAGCCGAGGGACCTCCGAAGGCTACACCTTC. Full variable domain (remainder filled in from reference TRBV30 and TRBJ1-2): SQTIHQWPATLVQPVGSPLSLECTVEGTSNPNLYWYRQAAGRGLQLLFYSVGIGQISSEVPQNLSASRPQDRQFILSSKKLLLSDSGFYLCAWSRGTSEGYTFGSGTRLTVV.

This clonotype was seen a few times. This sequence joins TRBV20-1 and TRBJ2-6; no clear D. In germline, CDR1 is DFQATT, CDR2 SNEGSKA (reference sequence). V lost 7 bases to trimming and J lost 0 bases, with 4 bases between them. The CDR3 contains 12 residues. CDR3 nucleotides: TGCAGTGTCCCCTCTGGGGCCAACGTCCTGACTTTC. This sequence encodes CSVPSGANVLTF.

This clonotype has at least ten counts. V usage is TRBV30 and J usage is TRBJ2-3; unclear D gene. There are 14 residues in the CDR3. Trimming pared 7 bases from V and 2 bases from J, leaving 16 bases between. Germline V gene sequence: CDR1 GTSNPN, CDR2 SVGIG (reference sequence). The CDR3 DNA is TGTGCCTTCGTCCCAGTCGGAACCACAGATACGCAGTATTTT. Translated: CAFVPVGTTDTQYF.

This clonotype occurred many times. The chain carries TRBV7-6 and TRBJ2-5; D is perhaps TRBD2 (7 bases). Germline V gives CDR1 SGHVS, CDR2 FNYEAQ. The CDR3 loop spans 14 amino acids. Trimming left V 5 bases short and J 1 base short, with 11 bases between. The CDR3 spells CASSMRGRQETQYF. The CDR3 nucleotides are TGTGCCAGCAGCATGCGGGGGCGCCAAGAGACCCAGTACTTC.

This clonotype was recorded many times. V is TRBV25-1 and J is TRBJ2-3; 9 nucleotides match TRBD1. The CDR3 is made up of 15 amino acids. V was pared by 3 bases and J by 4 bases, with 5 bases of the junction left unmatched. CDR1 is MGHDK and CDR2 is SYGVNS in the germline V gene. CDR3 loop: CASSEGTGWSDTQYF. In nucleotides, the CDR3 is TGTGCCAGCAGTGAGGGGACAGGGTGGTCAGATACGCAGTATTTT.

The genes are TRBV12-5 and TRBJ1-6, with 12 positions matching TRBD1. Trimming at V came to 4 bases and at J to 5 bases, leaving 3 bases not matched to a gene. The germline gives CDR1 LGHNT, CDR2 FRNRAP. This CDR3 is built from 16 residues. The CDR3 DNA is TGTGCTAGTGGTTGGGGACAGGGGGCGGATAATTCACCCCTCCACTTT. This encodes CASGWGQGADNSPLHF.